What follows describes a single T cell receptor beta chain. The antigen is undetermined. These data come from a study of molecular identifiers for immune sequencing clone quantification. Study-level results: Should identical TCR molecules share a barcode, the sizes of highly expanded clones could be underestimated.

Using 10%, 30% or 50% RNA, naive CD8 libraries were derived from around 20,000 to 990,000 sorted cells. Based on a CD8+CD4-CCR7+CD45RA+ profile, naive CD8 T cells were sorted. V was clipped by 5 bases and J by 5 bases; unmatched bases: 15. The CDR3 runs 17 residues. Germline values: CDR1 SGHAT, CDR2 FQNNGV. Preparation methods for the bulk TCR libraries were those previously described, with listed TCR primers. TCRdb re-analysed the PCR reads in MiXCR, keeping a single row per CDR3 protein. The table lists around 94,000 distinct CDR3 sequences, about 35% of them singletons. The sequence was collected from a human donor in good health. Some libraries in this study had Jurkat cell RNA spiked in. V is TRBV11-2 and J is TRBJ2-1, with TRBD1 matching 7 bases. The sample was naive CD8+ T cells from blood, with Jurkat cell RNA spiked in. The subset denotes: FACS-sorted CD8+CD4-CCR7+CD45RA+ naive T cells. The CDR3 here is CASSVGEGAWVHNEQFF. Written as DNA, the CDR3 is TGTGCCAGCAGCGTGGGAGAGGGGGCTTGGGTCCACAATGAGCAGTTCTTC.